This is a list of T cell receptor beta chains from one sample in a study of early stage breast cancer tumors. The protocol was immunoSEQ multiplex PCR, while the TCRdb copy is restricted to in-frame clones and leaves out a portion. The sample carries 30,000 to 40,000 clones, roughly 70% recorded once. The sample was blood. Receptor source: a person aged 55 to 69 with breast cancer. Both conserved end residues are part of each CDR3. The D gene is left open where the match is weak. Not all rows give a size; the values are once, few, many and, for expanded clones, a class.

CDR3,DNA,V,D,size,J,length
CASSLVGHSNTGELFF,TGTGCCAGCAGCTTAGTAGGTCACTCGAACACCGGGGAGCTGTTTTTT,TRBV7-9,.,.,TRBJ2-2,16
CASSLDPRKFSGANVLTF,TGCGCCAGCAGCTTGGACCCGAGGAAGTTCTCTGGGGCCAACGTCCTGACTTTC,TRBV5-1,.,.,TRBJ2-6,18
CASSPISGNTIYF,TGTGCCAGCAGCCCCATTTCTGGAAACACCATATATTTT,TRBV28,.,.,TRBJ1-3,13
CASSENSYEQYF,TGTGCCAGCAGTGAAAACTCCTACGAGCAGTACTTC,TRBV2,.,.,TRBJ2-7,12
CASSKVGDSDTQYF,TGTGCCAGCAGCAAAGTGGGGGATTCAGATACGCAGTATTTT,TRBV21-1,.,.,TRBJ2-3,14
CASSRDRRSTDTQYF,TGTGCCAGCAGTAGGGACAGGAGGAGTACAGATACGCAGTATTTT,TRBV6-5,TRBD1,.,TRBJ2-3,15
CASSLSGHNYEQYF,TGTGCCAGCAGTTTATCCGGACATAACTATGAGCAGTACTTC,TRBV27,.,.,TRBJ2-7,14
CASSQVGAGLGTGELFF,TGTGCCAGCAGCCAAGTTGGGGCGGGACTCGGGACCGGGGAGCTGTTTTTT,TRBV14,.,.,TRBJ2-2,17
CASSRGGTRQETQYF,TGCGCCAGCAGCAGAGGAGGGACTAGGCAAGAGACCCAGTACTTC,TRBV4-1,TRBD2,.,TRBJ2-5,15
CASSFRGGSGNTIYF,TGTGCCAGCAGTTTCAGGGGGGGCTCTGGAAACACCATATATTTT,TRBV28,TRBD1,.,TRBJ1-3,15
CTSSFRQGTGYTF,TGTACCAGCAGCTTTCGACAGGGGACTGGCTACACCTTC,TRBV11-2,TRBD1,.,TRBJ1-2,13
CASSLGGQPHQPQHF,TGTGCCAGCAGCTTAGGGGGACAGCCTCATCAGCCCCAGCATTTT,TRBV7-2,TRBD1,.,TRBJ1-5,15
CASSVASGAGTEAFF,TGTGCCAGCAGCGTAGCAAGCGGGGCGGGCACTGAAGCTTTCTTT,TRBV9,.,.,TRBJ1-1,15
CASSEQLNEKLFF,TGTGCCAGCAGTGAACAGCTTAATGAAAAACTGTTTTTT,TRBV25-1,.,.,TRBJ1-4,13
CASSISHRRLNNEQFF,TGTGCCAGTAGTATATCCCACCGTCGACTGAACAATGAGCAGTTCTTC,TRBV19,.,.,TRBJ2-1,16
CGSSGGQNEKLFF,TGTGGTTCCAGCGGGGGCCAGAATGAAAAACTGTTTTTT,TRBV7-2,.,.,TRBJ1-4,13
CASRTLGETYEQYF,TGTGCCAGCCGGACCCTGGGGGAGACCTACGAGCAGTACTTC,TRBV28,.,.,TRBJ2-7,14
CASSVDSISGNTIYF,TGTGCCAGCAGCGTAGACAGCATCTCTGGAAACACCATATATTTT,TRBV9,.,few,TRBJ1-3,15
CASSERGQGAGGEEQYF,TGCGCCAGCTCCGAACGGGGACAGGGAGCGGGAGGAGAAGAGCAGTACTTC,TRBV5-1,.,.,TRBJ2-7,17
CASSLGLAGVDTQYF,TGTGCCAGCAGCTTGGGACTAGCGGGAGTAGATACGCAGTATTTT,TRBV7-8,TRBD2,once,TRBJ2-3,15
CASSIVGSGGTDTQYF,TGTGCCAGTAGTATAGTCGGTAGCGGGGGCACAGATACGCAGTATTTT,TRBV19,TRBD2,.,TRBJ2-3,16
CAISRGRGYNEQFF,TGTGCCATCAGCCGCGGGCGGGGCTACAATGAGCAGTTCTTC,TRBV10-3,.,.,TRBJ2-1,14
CASSPGDGNYGYTF,TGCGCCAGCAGCCCGGGGGACGGAAACTATGGCTACACCTTC,TRBV5-1,.,.,TRBJ1-2,14
CASGWNTEAFF,TGTGCCAGCGGTTGGAACACTGAAGCTTTCTTT,TRBV7-2,.,.,TRBJ1-1,11
CASSTPRGGGYEQYF,TGTGCCAGCAGCACCCCCAGGGGAGGGGGCTACGAGCAGTACTTC,TRBV7-2,.,.,TRBJ2-7,15
CASSEASGSYGYTF,TGTGCCAGCAGTGAAGCGAGCGGAAGCTATGGCTACACCTTC,TRBV2,.,few,TRBJ1-2,14
CASSSETGASYEQYF,TGTGCCAGCAGCTCAGAGACAGGGGCCTCCTACGAGCAGTACTTC,TRBV11-2,TRBD1,few,TRBJ2-7,15
CASRDRHSYEQYF,TGTGCCAGCCGGGACAGGCACTCCTACGAGCAGTACTTC,TRBV6-4,TRBD1,.,TRBJ2-7,13
CASSEPGQGNTEAFF,TGTGCCAGCAGTGAACCGGGACAGGGAAACACTGAAGCTTTCTTT,TRBV6-1,TRBD1,.,TRBJ1-1,15
CASSLTEAHQPQHF,TGTGCCAGCAGCTTGACCGAGGCCCATCAGCCCCAGCATTTT,TRBV7-9,.,.,TRBJ1-5,14
CASILDSYNEQFF,TGTGCCAGCATTCTAGATTCCTACAATGAGCAGTTCTTC,TRBV2,.,few,TRBJ2-1,13
CASSISPGDTEAFF,TGTGCCAGTAGTATCAGCCCGGGGGACACTGAAGCTTTCTTT,TRBV19,.,.,TRBJ1-1,14
CASSFMGDRGKDGYTF,TGTGCCAGCAGCTTTATGGGGGACAGGGGAAAAGATGGCTACACCTTC,TRBV7-9,TRBD1,medium-sized,TRBJ1-2,16
CASSLDPIRDSNQPQHF,TGCGCCAGCAGCTTGGATCCGATTAGAGATAGCAATCAGCCCCAGCATTTT,TRBV5-1,.,medium-sized,TRBJ1-5,17
CASSGPPGHGNEKLFF,TGTGCCAGCAGTGGCCCCCCGGGACACGGTAATGAAAAACTGTTTTTT,TRBV6-1,.,.,TRBJ1-4,16
CATKATFTYTGELFF,TGTGCCACTAAAGCGACATTCACTTACACCGGGGAGCTGTTTTTT,TRBV19,.,.,TRBJ2-2,15
CASSLWDTGELFF,TGTGCCAGCAGTTTATGGGATACCGGGGAGCTGTTTTTT,TRBV27,.,once,TRBJ2-2,13
CASSFSSPGGSGYGYTF,TGCGCCAGCAGCTTTTCTTCCCCAGGGGGCAGCGGCTATGGCTACACCTTC,TRBV5-1,TRBD1,.,TRBJ1-2,17
CASSDVGGIGATQYF,TGTGCCAGCAGCGATGTTGGGGGTATAGGGGCGACCCAGTACTTC,TRBV7-9,.,.,TRBJ2-5,15
CASSLIASGKVQYF,TGTGCCAGCAGCTTAATAGCGAGCGGGAAGGTGCAGTACTTC,TRBV7-9,TRBD2,.,TRBJ2-7,14
CASSPRPGYYNEQFF,TGTGCCAGCAGCCCCCGGCCAGGGTACTACAATGAGCAGTTCTTC,TRBV7-2,.,.,TRBJ2-1,15
CASSLGQLPLGEKLFF,TGTGCCAGCAGTTTAGGCCAACTACCCTTGGGGGAAAAACTGTTTTTT,TRBV28,.,.,TRBJ1-4,16
CASSIIRTGNQPQHF,TGTGCCAGTAGTATAATCAGGACAGGGAATCAGCCCCAGCATTTT,TRBV19,TRBD1,.,TRBJ1-5,15
CASSIDPKGTDYGYTF,TGTGCCAGTAGTATAGATCCGAAAGGGACCGACTATGGCTACACCTTC,TRBV19,.,.,TRBJ1-2,16
CASSPLGQLYEQYF,TGTGCCAGCAGTCCCCTCGGGCAACTCTACGAGCAGTACTTC,TRBV27,.,few,TRBJ2-7,14